This TCR beta chain was profiled in a study of cytomegalovirus exposure and HLA in healthy donors. Clones were sequenced by immunoSEQ multiplex PCR, and TCRdb holds only the in-frame ones, with some missing. The table has 150,000 to 200,000 clones, about 82% seen once. Trimming took 2 bases from V and 5 from J, leaving 10 bases between them. CDR3 length equals 13 residues. Looked up from germline, CDR1 is SGDLS and CDR2 is YYNGEE. The sequenced sample consisted of PBMCs. The chain recombines TRBV9 with TRBJ2-5; D is undetermined. The source is a woman aged 18 to 35 in good health and CMV-seronegative. The DNA of the CDR3 is TGTGCCAGCAGCGTCTTGAGTTGGGAGACCCAGTACTTC. As protein: CASSVLSWETQYF.